This passage covers 10 T cell receptor beta chains from one sample sequenced in a study of blood T cell repertoires in COVID-19. Only in-frame clones appear in the TCRdb table, and some are missing; sequencing was by immunoSEQ multiplex PCR. The sample carries tens of thousands of clones, more than 65% recorded once. The sample consisted of peripheral blood. These receptor sequences come from an elderly man with COVID-19, enrolled during active disease.

There are a few counts of this clone. The gene calls are TRBV11-2 and TRBJ2-3; 10 bases line up with TRBD2. Germline CDR1 and CDR2: SGHAT and FQNNGV. J was trimmed by 4 bases and V by 5 bases; bases with no gene match: 18. The CDR3 has 19 amino acids. DNA of the CDR3: TGTGCCAGCAGCCGTAGGGGGGGGGTGCCTAGCGGGAGTTCAGATACGCAGTATTTT. It yields the protein CASSRRGGVPSGSSDTQYF.

The chain is built from TRBV9 and TRBJ1-3, with D possibly TRBD1 on 6 matching bases. Germline-derived CDR1 and CDR2 are SGDLS and YYNGEE. This CDR3 has 17 residues. V dropped 0 bases and J dropped 3 bases, with 16 bases sitting between them. The CDR3 nucleotides read TGTGCCAGCAGCGTAGCTGCAGTGGGGGCTAGTGGAAACACCATATATTTT. Protein: CASSVAAVGASGNTIYF.

This clone has a handful of counts. The rearrangement uses TRBV4-3 and TRBJ2-2; a possible D gene is TRBD2 (5 bases). CDR3 length: 13 residues. Germline assignment: CDR1 LGHNA and CDR2 YSLEER. V was shortened by 4 bases and J by 3 bases, with 6 bases between the two germline ends. The CDR3 sequence: CASSRGYTGELFF. The CDR3 nucleotides read TGCGCCAGCAGCCGAGGGTACACCGGGGAGCTGTTTTTT.

The chain carries TRBV19 and TRBJ1-1; TRBD1 matches 8 bases. The CDR3 covers 19 residues. Looked up from germline, CDR1 is LNHDA and CDR2 is SQIVND (reference sequence). The V and J ends lost 6 bases and 4 bases, in that order; junction bases with no gene match: 22. CDR3 loop: CASRTTPGAGGSIGTEAFF. CDR3 nucleotide sequence: TGTGCCAGTAGAACCACCCCAGGGGCAGGGGGCTCAATTGGCACTGAAGCTTTCTTT.

This chain links TRBV5-1 with TRBJ1-2; D is undetermined. CDR3 length equals 13 residues. Germline V lookup: CDR1 SGHRS, CDR2 YFSETQ. With 0 bases removed from V and 9 bases from J, the gap between germline ends came to 12 bases. CDR3 sequence (DNA): TGCGCCAGCAGCTTGGACGGGGTAGATAGCTACACCTTC. It specifies CASSLDGVDSYTF.

The CDR3 DNA is TGCGCCAGCAGCTTGGACGGTGGCAGGGGAAGGAATGAGCAGTTCTTC. As protein: CASSLDGGRGRNEQFF. The genes are TRBV5-1 and TRBJ2-1; a weak D match, TRBD1 (6 bases). In germline, CDR1 is SGHRS, CDR2 YFSETQ. Trimming stripped 0 bases from V and 7 bases from J, with 17 bases between. There are 16 residues in the CDR3.

The J gene is TRBJ2-5, the V gene TRBV5-4, with D possibly being TRBD1 (6 bases). CDR3 length: 14 amino acids. The V and J ends lost 5 bases and 5 bases respectively, with 16 bases between them. Looked up from germline, CDR1 is SGHNT and CDR2 is YYREEE (reference sequence). The DNA of the CDR3 is TGTGCCAGCAGTTCTGCTGGGGGCCAGGAGACCCAGTACTTC. This codes for CASSSAGGQETQYF.

V and J are TRBV28 and TRBJ2-3; 7 bases fit TRBD1. Losses at the gene ends were 3 bases for V and 1 base for J; bases not matched to a gene: 4. The CDR3 runs to 15 residues. Germline V gene lookup returns CDR1 MDHEN and CDR2 SYDVKM. CDR3 residues: CASSLTQGGTDTQYF. The CDR3 bases are TGTGCCAGCAGTTTGACGCAGGGGGGCACAGATACGCAGTATTTT.

This CDR3 reads CARGAPDRCSYNSPLHF. The CDR3 DNA reads as TGTGCCAGGGGGGCCCCGGACAGGTGCTCCTATAATTCACCCCTCCACTTT. The J gene is TRBJ1-6, the V gene TRBV14; TRBD1 matches at 7 bases. In germline, CDR1 is SGHDN, CDR2 FVKESK. The ends lost 9 bases at V and 0 bases at J; junction bases unmatched: 11. This CDR3 has 17 amino acids.

The CDR3 spells CASSKVGGYSTDTQYF. The CDR3 DNA sequence: TGTGCCAGCAGCAAAGTCGGGGGTTATAGCACAGATACGCAGTATTTT. The chain uses TRBV21-1 and TRBJ2-3; TRBD2 is the table's D call and was not checked against the DNA. TRBV21-1 is classified as a pseudogene. The length of the CDR3 is 16 residues.